This TCR beta chain was observed in a study of blood T cell repertoires in COVID-19. Study-level background: From T cells, B-cell-depleted T cells, or PBMCs came the material, which was cDNA or gDNA.

This CDR3 has 19 residues. Germline V CDR1 and CDR2: SNHLY, FYNNEI. Trimming took off 8 bases at V and 0 bases at J, with 23 bases between the two ends. The assay was immunoSEQ multiplex PCR, and TCRdb's table has in-frame clones only and misses some. The data show around 97,000 clones, with about 85% seen just once and around 3.1% held by the top ten. This chain uses TRBV2 with TRBJ2-6; D is perhaps TRBD2 (6 bases). The sequenced material came from peripheral blood. The receptor was derived from a man in his forties or fifties in a cohort sampled during active COVID-19. CDR3 DNA: TGTGCCAGCGGCCCCCGAAAGGGGACTGGGGGCTCTGGGGCCAACGTCCTGACTTTC. Translating gives CASGPRKGTGGSGANVLTF.